A selection of T cell receptor beta chains follows, all from one sample in a study of OX40 agonist ivuxolimab in advanced cancers. Sequencing was performed with immunoSEQ multiplex PCR; in TCRdb, only in-frame clones are kept and a portion is missing. The sample includes 65,000 to 100,000 clones, about 91% of them seen just once. The sequencing used CD4+ or CD8+ T cells sorted from blood, collected in a trial of the OX40 agonist ivuxolimab. Every receptor here comes from an adult with an advanced solid tumor such as melanoma, head and neck, liver or kidney cancer. Each CDR3 is given with its conserved first and last residue. The order of the fields is J gene, clone size, D gene, V gene, CDR3 protein, CDR3 DNA. A D gene is named only where the DNA matches it firmly. A row's size may be missing; if present it is once, few, many or a size class.

TRBJ2-6,NA,TRBD1,TRBV10-3,CAISPGGSGANVLTF,TGTGCCATCAGTCCAGGGGGATCCGGGGCCAACGTCCTGACTTTC
TRBJ2-1,few,NA,TRBV20-1,CSDADSGVF,TGCAGTGACGCGGACTCCGGGGTCTTC
TRBJ2-1,NA,NA,TRBV7-3,CASSLDGTYYNEQFF,TGTGCCAGCAGCCTCGACGGGACCTATTACAATGAGCAGTTCTTC
TRBJ2-1,NA,NA,TRBV5-1,CASSFREGGDNEQFF,TGCGCCAGCAGCTTCCGGGAAGGGGGGGACAATGAGCAGTTCTTC
TRBJ2-5,NA,NA,TRBV5-1,CASSQGGETQYF,TGCGCCTCTTCGCAGGGGGGCGAGACCCAGTACTTC
TRBJ1-2,NA,TRBD1,TRBV19,CASSIEQGTGYTF,TGTGCCAGTAGTATAGAACAGGGGACTGGCTACACCTTC
TRBJ2-2,NA,TRBD2,TRBV7-6,CASSAESREVLNTGELFF,TGTGCCAGCAGCGCAGAGTCCCGGGAGGTCTTGAACACCGGGGAGCTGTTTTTT
TRBJ2-1,NA,NA,TRBV28,CASRTSTDEQFF,TGTGCCAGCAGAACTAGCACGGATGAGCAGTTCTTC
TRBJ1-4,NA,NA,TRBV2,CASSRQERGEKLFF,TGTGCCAGCAGTCGACAGGAGAGGGGTGAAAAACTGTTTTTT
TRBJ2-7,NA,TRBD1,TRBV7-2,CASSLVTGGSYEQYF,TGTGCCAGCAGCTTAGTTACAGGGGGCTCCTACGAGCAGTACTTC
TRBJ2-1,NA,TRBD2,TRBV5-1,CASGPGLAGGRWDEQFF,TGCGCCAGCGGACCGGGACTAGCGGGAGGGCGGTGGGATGAGCAGTTCTTC
TRBJ1-5,NA,NA,TRBV19,CASSLKNQPQHF,TGTGCCAGTAGTCTAAAAAATCAGCCCCAGCATTTT
TRBJ2-7,once,TRBD2,TRBV5-1,CASRPSGSSLGEQYF,TGCGCCAGCAGACCGAGCGGGAGTTCCCTCGGCGAGCAGTACTTC
TRBJ2-3,NA,TRBD2,TRBV11-3,CASSSGGLAGAGDTQYF,TGTGCCAGCAGCTCGGGGGGACTAGCGGGAGCGGGTGATACGCAGTATTTT
TRBJ2-5,NA,NA,TRBV6-5,CASSYGSPQETQYF,TGTGCCAGCAGTTACGGTTCTCCCCAAGAGACCCAGTACTTC
TRBJ2-5,NA,NA,TRBV5-1,CASSGGTQQETQYF,TGCGCCAGCAGCGGCGGGACCCAACAAGAGACCCAGTACTTC
TRBJ2-1,NA,TRBD2,TRBV2,CASRSTSGRINEQFF,TGTGCCAGCAGATCAACTAGCGGGAGGATCAATGAGCAGTTCTTC
TRBJ2-1,NA,TRBD2,TRBV6-4,CASKMTSGSYNEQFF,TGTGCCAGCAAGATGACTAGCGGCTCCTACAATGAGCAGTTCTTC
TRBJ2-5,NA,NA,TRBV29-1,CSFDEAETQYF,TGCAGCTTTGACGAGGCAGAGACCCAGTACTTC
TRBJ2-7,NA,NA,TRBV7-2,CASSLAEGPYEQYF,TGTGCCAGCAGCTTAGCCGAGGGCCCCTACGAGCAGTACTTC
TRBJ2-2,NA,TRBD2,TRBV9,CASSAGTSGYTGELFF,TGTGCCAGCAGCGCCGGGACTAGCGGGTACACCGGGGAGCTGTTTTTT
TRBJ2-5,NA,NA,TRBV2,CASRVGIQETQYF,TGTGCCAGCAGAGTAGGCATCCAAGAGACCCAGTACTTC
TRBJ2-3,NA,NA,TRBV5-1,CASTRTGSTDTQYF,TGCGCCAGCACCCGGACGGGTAGCACAGATACGCAGTATTTT
TRBJ1-2,NA,NA,TRBV28,CASSLLGGALHTF,TGTGCCAGCAGTTTATTGGGGGGCGCGCTTCACACCTTC
TRBJ1-3,NA,NA,TRBV5-4,CASSSGGTSGNTIYF,TGTGCCAGCAGCTCCGGCGGAACCTCTGGAAACACCATATATTTT
TRBJ1-1,NA,TRBD1,TRBV5-4,CASSTKTGVETEAFF,TGTGCCAGCAGCACAAAAACAGGGGTTGAGACTGAAGCTTTCTTT
TRBJ2-1,NA,NA,TRBV21-1,CASSKGSGSDEQFF,TGTGCCAGCAGCAAAGGAAGCGGGAGCGATGAGCAGTTCTTC
TRBJ2-7,NA,TRBD1,TRBV27,CASSLSGTGSYEQYF,TGTGCCAGCAGTTTGTCCGGGACAGGGTCCTACGAGCAGTACTTC
TRBJ1-5,NA,NA,TRBV19,CASSTGSGGNQPQHF,TGTGCCAGTAGTACGGGGTCCGGAGGCAATCAGCCCCAGCATTTT
TRBJ2-7,NA,TRBD1,TRBV6-1,CASSSIGQGPHEQYF,TGTGCCAGCAGTAGCATCGGACAGGGCCCCCACGAGCAGTACTTC
TRBJ1-1,NA,TRBD1,TRBV2,CASSGTGRAFF,TGTGCCAGCAGTGGGACAGGGCGCGCTTTCTTT
TRBJ2-1,NA,NA,TRBV7-2,CASSPRQEQFF,TGTGCCAGCAGCCCCCGACAGGAGCAGTTCTTC
TRBJ1-2,NA,TRBD1,TRBV7-2,CASSISAGGSNYGYTF,TGTGCCAGCAGCATTAGCGCAGGGGGATCTAACTATGGCTACACCTTC
TRBJ1-2,NA,NA,TRBV6-6,CASSSFPSRGYTF,TGTGCCAGCAGTTCATTCCCTAGCAGGGGCTACACCTTC
TRBJ1-5,NA,NA,TRBV25-1,CASSEAGSNQPQHF,TGTGCCAGCAGTGAAGCAGGGAGCAATCAGCCCCAGCATTTT
TRBJ2-7,NA,NA,TRBV19,CASSRDSSSYEQYF,TGTGCCAGTAGTCGGGACTCCAGCTCCTACGAGCAGTACTTC
TRBJ2-7,NA,TRBD1,TRBV29-1,CSVHLDRGLGEQYF,TGCAGCGTTCACCTGGACAGGGGGCTAGGAGAGCAGTACTTC
TRBJ1-4,NA,TRBD1,TRBV5-1,CASSFGTGAEKLFF,TGCGCCAGCAGCTTCGGGACAGGGGCCGAAAAACTGTTTTTT
TRBJ2-1,few,NA,TRBV18,CASSPRQNNEQFF,TGTGCCAGCTCACCACGACAGAACAATGAGCAGTTCTTC
TRBJ1-2,few,NA,TRBV30,CAWSVVNYGYTF,TGTGCCTGGAGTGTGGTTAACTATGGCTACACCTTC
TRBJ2-1,NA,NA,TRBV10-3,CASLSSLKNEQFF,TGTGCCAGTCTATCTTCACTCAAAAATGAGCAGTTCTTC
TRBJ1-4,NA,TRBD1,TRBV5-6,CASSFRTGVATNEKLFF,TGTGCCAGCAGCTTCAGGACAGGGGTTGCAACTAATGAAAAACTGTTTTTT
TRBJ2-1,NA,NA,TRBV10-1,CASSESGGHNEQFF,TGCGCCAGCAGTGAGTCGGGCGGCCACAATGAGCAGTTCTTC
TRBJ1-4,NA,NA,TRBV6-1,CASRAVEKLFF,TGTGCCAGCAGGGCGGTTGAAAAACTGTTTTTT
TRBJ2-5,NA,NA,TRBV30,CAWSVLEGETQYF,TGTGCCTGGAGTGTACTGGAGGGGGAGACCCAGTACTTC
TRBJ2-2,NA,NA,TRBV2,CASSVRSGSTGELFF,TGTGCCAGCAGTGTTCGTTCAGGGAGCACCGGGGAGCTGTTTTTT
TRBJ1-4,NA,TRBD1,TRBV19,CASSPRQGSASLEKLFF,TGTGCCAGTAGTCCAAGACAGGGAAGCGCATCTCTTGAAAAACTGTTTTTT
TRBJ2-1,NA,TRBD2,TRBV9,CASSVEGFAGVNEQFF,TGTGCCAGCAGCGTAGAAGGTTTCGCGGGAGTTAATGAGCAGTTCTTC
TRBJ1-4,NA,NA,TRBV7-2,CASSTSGGEKLFF,TGTGCCAGCAGCACATCGGGGGGAGAAAAACTGTTTTTT
TRBJ2-2,NA,NA,TRBV27,CASSLVVSGELFF,TGTGCCAGCAGCTTGGTAGTGTCCGGGGAGCTGTTTTTT
TRBJ1-1,NA,NA,TRBV4-1,CASSQAFFTEAFF,TGCGCCAGCAGCCAAGCGTTCTTCACTGAAGCTTTCTTT
TRBJ1-4,NA,NA,TRBV18,CASSPPVRGDNEKLFF,TGTGCCAGCTCACCACCGGTTAGGGGTGATAATGAAAAACTGTTTTTT
TRBJ2-1,NA,NA,TRBV14,CASSQDRGLEQFF,TGTGCCAGCAGCCAAGATAGGGGTTTGGAGCAGTTCTTC
TRBJ2-3,NA,TRBD2,TRBV29-1,CSVESGGPSTQYF,TGCAGCGTTGAGTCGGGAGGGCCGAGTACGCAGTATTTT
TRBJ2-1,NA,NA,TRBV15,CATSALIGQVGTGGYNEQFF,TGTGCCACCAGCGCTTTAATAGGACAGGTCGGAACGGGAGGCTACAATGAGCAGTTCTTC